This TCR beta chain emerged from a study of T cells in localized non-small cell lung cancer. Study observations and caveats: Elevated circulating T cell density in blood was associated with longer overall survival. Median detection of top 100 tumor clones in adjacent lung was around 57 clones. There was higher T cell clonality in uninvolved adjacent lung than in tumor, and it was highest there. Sequencing involved a lone tumor region, leaving heterogeneity possible.

Method: immunoSEQ multiplex PCR; TCRdb's copy keeps in-frame clones and lacks some. The table includes roughly 38,000 clones, more than 75% detected once. In regard to this clone: Its antigen is as yet unknown.

The junction had 6 bases not matched to a gene; V was cut back by 6 bases and J by 2 bases. The CDR3 extends over 14 amino acids. Per germline, CDR1 MNHEY and CDR2 SMNVEV (reference sequence). The sequenced sample was peripheral blood, obtained before any cancer treatment. V gene TRBV27 combines with J gene TRBJ1-1; 7 nucleotides agree with TRBD1. The clonotype was recovered from a man between 18 and 49 years old with stage I lung adenocarcinoma. This CDR3 is CASRIQGINTEAFF. The CDR3 region has the DNA TGTGCCAGCAGGATACAGGGGATAAACACTGAAGCTTTCTTT.